The 31 T cell receptor beta chains in this list originate from one sample, sequenced in a study of radiation and T cells in renal cell carcinoma. Time point noted: blood 4 weeks post-SBRT, at nephrectomy. Stated treatment: 15 Gy SBRT to primary tumor, nephrectomy 4 weeks later. The assay was immunoSEQ multiplex PCR, and TCRdb's table has in-frame clones only and misses some. The sample lists around 81,000 clones, approximately 86% occurring once. The sample in question was blood, obtained from a patient whose treatment included radiotherapy and nephrectomy. The receptors derive from a man between 45 and 60 years old with renal cell carcinoma.

V is TRBV2 and J is TRBJ2-7, with D perhaps matching TRBD1 or TRBD2 (6 bases each). CDR3 size: 15 residues. V was trimmed by 7 bases and J by 1 base, leaving 17 bases between them. Germline V lookup: CDR1 SNHLY, CDR2 FYNNEI. As DNA, the CDR3 is TGTGCCAGCACTGCGTCGGGGGCAGGGTCCTACGAGCAGTACTTC. Its translation: CASTASGAGSYEQYF. Variable domain in full (rest from reference TRBV2 and TRBJ2-7): EPEVTQTPSHQVTQMGQEVILRCVPISNHLYFYWYRQILGQKVEFLVSFYNNEISEKSEIFDDQFSVERPDGSNFTLKIRSTKLEDSAMYFCASTASGAGSYEQYFGPGTRLTVT.

V gene TRBV5-1 combines with J gene TRBJ1-2; D not resolved. Trimming took off 1 base at V and 3 bases at J, with 7 bases between the two ends. This CDR3 has 13 amino acids. Germline V CDR1 and CDR2: SGHRS, YFSETQ. The CDR3 here is CASSLSGDYGYTF. For the CDR3, the DNA is TGCGCCAGCAGCTTGTCGGGTGACTATGGCTACACCTTC.

The V gene is TRBV6-1, the J gene TRBJ2-5, with 7 bases aligning to TRBD1. Germline V lookup: CDR1 MNHNS, CDR2 SASEGT. The CDR3 extends over 17 amino acids. The V gene end was trimmed by 2 bases and the J gene end by 1 base; junction bases not matched to a gene: 10. The CDR3 loop reads CASSEYGYGTAQETQYF. In nucleotides, the CDR3 is TGTGCCAGCAGTGAATATGGTTATGGGACAGCCCAAGAGACCCAGTACTTC.

The rearrangement links TRBV28 to TRBJ1-1; D ambiguous. Per the germline V gene, CDR1 is MDHEN and CDR2 is SYDVKM. V dropped 5 bases and J dropped 3 bases, with 10 bases sitting between them. This CDR3 comprises 13 residues. CDR3 in DNA: TGTGCCAGCAGTCAGCTAGGTCACACTGAAGCTTTCTTT. This codes for CASSQLGHTEAFF.

This clone was observed many times. The rearrangement joins TRBV6-5 to TRBJ2-7; TRBD1 matches at 7 bases. V gave up 5 bases and J gave up 6 bases; unmatched junction bases: 7. The CDR3 runs to 13 residues. Germline lookup yields CDR1 MNHEY and CDR2 SVGAGI. This chain's CDR3 is CASSADRAREQYF. The CDR3 DNA is TGTGCCAGCAGTGCCGACAGGGCACGCGAGCAGTACTTC.

The genes are TRBV4-3 and TRBJ1-1, with 7 positions matching TRBD1. Germline V gene data show CDR1 as LGHNA and CDR2 as YSLEER. With 4 bases clipped from V and 4 bases from J, the junction kept 9 bases outside the gene matches. This CDR3 has 15 residues. CDR3 protein: CASSPGGGRGTEAFF. As DNA, the CDR3 is TGCGCCAGCAGCCCAGGGGGGGGTAGGGGCACTGAAGCTTTCTTT.

This clone appeared a single time. The rearrangement uses TRBV5-1 and TRBJ2-3; D unresolved. This CDR3 is 13 amino acids long. CDR1 and CDR2 from the germline V gene are SGHRS and YFSETQ. The V end was cut by 1 base, the J end by 10 bases, with 13 bases between. DNA for the CDR3: TGCGCCAGCAGCTTGTACTCCAGTCATGCGCAGTATTTT. As protein: CASSLYSSHAQYF.

The CDR3 bases are TGTGCCAGCAGTAAAGGGACTAGCGGGACCTCCTACGAGCAGTACTTC. Its translation is CASSKGTSGTSYEQYF. The chain carries TRBV6-1 and TRBJ2-7; the match to TRBD2 covers 13 bases. There are 16 residues in the CDR3. CDR1 and CDR2 from the germline V gene are MNHNS and SASEGT. Unmatched junction bases numbered 4, after V lost 5 bases and J lost 0 bases.

This clone was seen only a few times. The chain has TRBV5-1 and TRBJ1-5; TRBD1 matches 8 bases. The V gene end was trimmed by 4 bases and the J gene end by 2 bases; junction bases not matched to a gene: 5. The V gene's germline CDR1 is SGHRS and CDR2 YFSETQ. The CDR3 consists of 15 residues. CDR3 residues: CASSPGTGRNQPQHF. Here the CDR3 DNA reads TGCGCCAGCAGCCCGGGGACAGGACGCAATCAGCCCCAGCATTTT.

The chain has TRBV15 and TRBJ1-1; 7 bases fit TRBD1. Losses at the gene ends were 6 bases for V and 6 bases for J; bases not matched to a gene: 7. Germline V gene lookup returns CDR1 LNHNV and CDR2 YYDKDF (reference sequence). The CDR3 loop spans 13 amino acids. CDR3 sequence: CATRPTGVPEAFF. The CDR3, as DNA: TGTGCCACCAGGCCTACAGGGGTTCCTGAAGCTTTCTTT.

This clone was counted a single time. The V call is TRBV28, the J call TRBJ1-2; possible D gene TRBD1, 5 bases. Between the trimmed V and J ends, which lost 3 bases and 4 bases, there was a span of 15 bases. CDR1 MDHEN and CDR2 SYDVKM come from the germline V gene. The CDR3 has 15 amino acids. CDR3 loop: CASSFGRRGVYGYTF. The CDR3, as DNA: TGTGCCAGCAGTTTTGGGAGGAGGGGAGTCTATGGCTACACCTTC.

The chain employs TRBV9 and TRBJ2-6; possibly TRBD2 for D (6 bases). The V end was cut by 0 bases, the J end by 1 base, with 8 bases between. The length of the CDR3 is 16 residues. Per the germline V gene, CDR1 is SGDLS and CDR2 is YYNGEE. The CDR3 nucleotides read TGTGCCAGCAGCGTAGTGGGGGGATCTGGGGCCAACGTCCTGACTTTC. This encodes CASSVVGGSGANVLTF.

V and J are TRBV30 and TRBJ2-5; D is uncertain. Trimming stripped 2 bases from V and 11 bases from J, with 15 bases between. Germline V gene data show CDR1 as GTSNPN and CDR2 as SVGIG (reference sequence). The CDR3 contains 12 residues. CDR3 nucleotide sequence: TGTGCCTGGAGTCCTGGGCCCTCAGAGCAGTACTTC. This translates into CAWSPGPSEQYF. Combining the CDR3 with reference TRBV30 and TRBJ2-5 gives the whole variable domain SQTIHQWPATLVQPVGSPLSLECTVEGTSNPNLYWYRQAAGRGLQLLFYSVGIGQISSEVPQNLSASRPQDRQFILSSKKLLLSDSGFYLCAWSPGPSEQYFGPGTRLLVL.

The gene calls are TRBV5-1 and TRBJ2-1, with 7 bases identical to TRBD2. The CDR3 is 15 residues long. The J segment lost 8 bases and the V segment lost 0 bases, leaving 8 bases of the junction unmatched. Germline V lookup: CDR1 SGHRS, CDR2 YFSETQ. The CDR3 reads CASSLGTRDFDEQFF. As DNA, the CDR3 is TGCGCCAGCAGCTTGGGGACTAGGGATTTCGATGAGCAGTTCTTC.

This rearrangement joins TRBV9 to TRBJ2-7; no clear D gene. Per germline, CDR1 SGDLS and CDR2 YYNGEE. V shed 3 bases and J shed 0 bases, with 7 bases lying between them. The CDR3 totals 13 residues. CDR3 loop: CASSEGTSYEQYF. Here the CDR3 DNA reads TGTGCCAGCAGCGAGGGCACCTCCTACGAGCAGTACTTC.

The genes are TRBV7-2 and TRBJ2-2, with a weak D call TRBD1 (6 bases). From germline, CDR1 is SGHTA and CDR2 FQGNSA. The length of the CDR3 is 14 residues. V lost 6 bases, J lost 2 bases, and 10 bases lay in between. CDR3 in amino acids: CASRVQGNTGELFF. In DNA, the CDR3 is TGTGCCAGCAGGGTACAGGGAAACACCGGGGAGCTGTTTTTT.

The rearrangement uses TRBV4-1 and TRBJ1-2; D is possibly TRBD1 (5 bases). Germline V gives CDR1 MGHRA, CDR2 YSYEKL. Between the trimmed V and J ends, which lost 3 bases and 5 bases, there was a span of 13 bases. The CDR3 extends over 14 amino acids. The CDR3, as DNA: TGCGCCAGCAGCCACCCAGGGTCTTCTTATGGCTACACCTTC. Protein sequence: CASSHPGSSYGYTF.

This rearrangement joins TRBV4-1 to TRBJ2-7; TRBD1 matches 8 bases. Germline-derived CDR1 and CDR2 are MGHRA and YSYEKL. The CDR3 totals 17 residues. The ends lost 0 bases at V and 3 bases at J; junction bases unmatched: 10. CDR3 sequence reads: CASSQDSETGDFYEQYF. CDR3 bases: TGCGCCAGCAGCCAAGATTCGGAGACAGGGGACTTCTACGAGCAGTACTTC.

A few counts support this clone. DNA for the CDR3: TGTGCCAGCAGCTTGCAGGGCGACTATGGCTACACCTTC. This encodes CASSLQGDYGYTF. The chain links TRBV7-2 to TRBJ1-2, with TRBD1 as a possible D gene (5 bases). Germline CDR1 SGHTA, CDR2 FQGNSA. The CDR3 totals 13 residues. V was clipped by 3 bases and J by 3 bases, with 8 bases between them.

The chain joins TRBV9 to TRBJ2-3; tentatively, D is TRBD1 (6 bases). CDR1 and CDR2 (germline): SGDLS, YYNGEE. V shed 6 bases and J shed 4 bases, with 9 bases lying between them. This CDR3 is 12 amino acids long. The CDR3 loop is CASTSGADTQYF. In nucleotides, the CDR3 is TGTGCCAGCACCTCAGGGGCAGATACGCAGTATTTT.

This clone appeared a single time. This rearrangement joins TRBV10-3 to TRBJ2-5; the D gene is possibly TRBD2 (5 bases). Trimming removed 6 bases from V and 0 bases from J, with 5 bases in between. CDR3 length: 12 residues. The germline gives CDR1 ENHRY, CDR2 SYGVKD. The DNA of the CDR3 is TGTGCCATCAGGGAGGACCAAGAGACCCAGTACTTC. It is translated as CAIREDQETQYF.

The chain couples TRBV19 to TRBJ1-5, with 8 nucleotides matching TRBD1. CDR3 length equals 15 residues. J lost 1 base, V lost 6 bases, and 5 bases had no gene match. Germline V lookup: CDR1 LNHDA, CDR2 SQIVND (reference sequence). The CDR3 nucleotides are TGTGCCAGTAGAGGACAGGGACTCAGCAATCAGCCCCAGCATTTT. Protein sequence: CASRGQGLSNQPQHF. The variable domain in full, completed from reference TRBV19 and TRBJ1-5, reads DGGITQSPKYLFRKEGQNVTLSCEQNLNHDAMYWYRQDPGQGLRLIYYSQIVNDFQKGDIAEGYSVSREKKESFPLTVTSAQKNPTAFYLCASRGQGLSNQPQHFGDGTRLSIL.

CDR3 sequence: CASSQVRATSPLHF. CDR3 nucleotides: TGTGCCAGCAGTCAGGTTAGAGCTACTTCACCCCTCCACTTT. This chain connects TRBV27 to TRBJ1-6, with D uncertain. V was clipped by 5 bases and J by 9 bases, with 14 bases between them. From germline, CDR1 is MNHEY and CDR2 SMNVEV (reference sequence). The CDR3 extends over 14 amino acids.

The V and J genes are TRBV6-5 and TRBJ1-2; no firm D call. Trimming cost V 5 bases and J 4 bases, with 8 bases left between them. Germline V CDR1 and CDR2: MNHEY, SVGAGI. This CDR3 region has 12 residues. CDR3 DNA: TGTGCCAGCAGTCCGGACGGCTATGGCTACACCTTC. Its protein is CASSPDGYGYTF.

The chain is built from TRBV19 and TRBJ1-1; possibly TRBD1 for D (5 bases). The length of the CDR3 is 12 residues. Trimming took 6 bases from V and 9 from J, leaving 14 bases between them. Germline CDR1 LNHDA, CDR2 SQIVND (reference sequence). CDR3 coding DNA: TGTGCCAGTAGGGAACGGACGGACAAAGCTTTCTTT. Amino acid sequence: CASRERTDKAFF.

The sample holds a few counts of this clone. The sample holds other DNA sequences that translate to the same CDR3. This chain joins TRBV2 and TRBJ1-4, with TRBD1 as a possible D gene (5 bases). V shed 7 bases and J shed 3 bases, with 9 bases lying between them. The length of the CDR3 is 13 residues. Germline lookup yields CDR1 SNHLY and CDR2 FYNNEI. Here the CDR3 reads CASNRDSNEKLFF. CDR3 bases: TGTGCCAGCAATAGGGACTCTAATGAAAAACTGTTTTTT.

The CDR3 DNA reads as TGTGCCAGCAGCAAAGGTCACCTGAGGGAAGGCTACACCTTC. Translating it yields CASSKGHLREGYTF. The chain has TRBV21-1 and TRBJ1-2. TRBV21-1 is noted as a pseudogene. The CDR3 runs 14 residues.

This clone was detected only a few times. The V and J genes are TRBV19 and TRBJ1-2; no firm D call. Trimming left V 1 base short and J 4 bases short, with 13 bases between. The CDR3 runs 15 residues. In germline, CDR1 is LNHDA, CDR2 SQIVND (reference sequence). CDR3 region: CASSIVAEIPYGYTF. CDR3 in DNA: TGTGCCAGTAGTATAGTCGCAGAGATACCCTATGGCTACACCTTC.

J is TRBJ2-7 and V is TRBV7-2, with D unresolved. The germline V gene has CDR1 SGHTA and CDR2 FQGNSA. The ends were cut back, 5 bases at V and 0 bases at J, with 14 bases in the middle. The CDR3 spans 15 residues. The CDR3 sequence: CASSAGALSSYEQYF. CDR3 nucleotide sequence: TGTGCCAGCAGCGCTGGAGCGTTGAGCTCCTACGAGCAGTACTTC.

V and J are TRBV6-5 and TRBJ2-2; D is possibly TRBD1 or TRBD2 (5 bases each). Germline V CDR1 and CDR2: MNHEY, SVGAGI. V gave up 8 bases and J gave up 4 bases, with 17 bases separating them. The length of the CDR3 is 15 residues. The CDR3 sequence: CASRLTGGSTGELFF. CDR3 DNA: TGTGCCAGCCGACTAACAGGAGGATCCACCGGGGAGCTGTTTTTT.

The rearrangement uses TRBV4-1 and TRBJ2-1; 14 bases fit TRBD2. The CDR3 runs 18 residues. The germline CDR1 and CDR2 sequences are MGHRA and YSYEKL. The junction had 6 bases not matched to a gene; V was cut back by 1 base and J by 4 bases. CDR3 amino acids: CASSQGLAGGPLYNEQFF. The CDR3 region has the DNA TGCGCCAGCAGCCAAGGACTAGCGGGGGGGCCCCTATACAATGAGCAGTTCTTC.